What follows describes a single TCR beta chain. This sample stems from a study of sequential checkpoint blockade in melanoma. In germline, CDR1 is MGHRA, CDR2 YSYEKL. The CDR3 runs 13 residues. V shed 0 bases and J shed 9 bases, with 9 bases lying between them. Sequencing was performed with immunoSEQ multiplex PCR; in TCRdb, only in-frame clones are kept and a portion is missing. The top ten hold approximately 15% of the sample, which has 15,000 to 20,000 clones, around three fifths seen once. Treatment reported: randomized to nivolumab then ipilimumab (arm A) or the reverse (arm B). The chain carries TRBV4-1 and TRBJ2-1; a possible D gene is TRBD2 (5 bases). The sequence derives from a human donor with melanoma. Source: CD8+ T cells sorted from blood (inferred from file names), taken from a patient given nivolumab and ipilimumab in sequence. The CDR3 is CASSQDLRGEQFF. Written as DNA, the CDR3 is TGCGCCAGCAGCCAAGACCTTCGGGGTGAGCAGTTCTTC.